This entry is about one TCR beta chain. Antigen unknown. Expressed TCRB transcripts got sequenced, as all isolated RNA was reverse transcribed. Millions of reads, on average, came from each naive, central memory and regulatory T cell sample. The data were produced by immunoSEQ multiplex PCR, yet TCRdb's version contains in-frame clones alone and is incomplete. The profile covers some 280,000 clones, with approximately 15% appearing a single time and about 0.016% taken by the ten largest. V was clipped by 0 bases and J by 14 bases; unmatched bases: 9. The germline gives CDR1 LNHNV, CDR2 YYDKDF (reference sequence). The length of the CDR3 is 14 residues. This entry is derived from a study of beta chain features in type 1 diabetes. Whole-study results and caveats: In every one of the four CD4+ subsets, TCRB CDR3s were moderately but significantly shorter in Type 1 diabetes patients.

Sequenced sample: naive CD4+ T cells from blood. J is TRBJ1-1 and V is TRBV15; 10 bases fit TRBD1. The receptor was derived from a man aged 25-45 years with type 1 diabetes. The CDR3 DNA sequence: TGTGCCACCAGCAGAGATTTTACGGGACAGGGGCAGTTCTTT. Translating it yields CATSRDFTGQGQFF.